This T cell receptor beta chain came from a study of cytomegalovirus exposure and HLA in healthy donors. The wider study: The roughly 130 validation repertoires used the same platform as the 550 to 700 first-cohort repertoires (as reported by a later analysis).

General study findings and limits: The study recorded some 160 TCR beta chains that were cytomegalovirus-associated. It was confirmed in vitro that three of the CMV-associated chains were specific for CMV antigens.

With regard to this clone: Its antigen is undetermined.

V trimming: 4 bases; J trimming: 4 bases; junction bases outside the gene matches: 8. The CDR3 consists of 15 residues. CDR1 and CDR2 (germline): SQVTM, ANQGSEA. Using immunoSEQ multiplex PCR, the repertoire was profiled, and TCRdb retains in-frame clones only, with some absent. The profile covers 100,000 to 120,000 clones, with around 95% appearing a single time and under 0.75% taken by the ten largest. The sequenced sample consisted of PBMCs. The sequence came from a woman aged 18-35 years in good health and CMV-seronegative. This sequence joins TRBV29-1 and TRBJ1-4, with TRBD1 identical over 8 bases. This CDR3 reads CSVGGGQGFNEKLFF. The CDR3 DNA follows: TGCAGCGTTGGTGGTGGACAGGGTTTTAATGAAAAACTGTTTTTT.